This entry lists 27 T cell receptor beta chains sequenced from one sample in a study of T cells after posttransplantation cyclophosphamide. Produced via immunoSEQ multiplex PCR; TCRdb's table is partial and in-frame only. The data hold tens of thousands of clones, with over 75% observed a single time. Cyclophosphamide on days +3 and +4 followed busulfan-fludarabine conditioning and a marrow graft. Sequenced material: CD4+ T cells sorted from blood, taken approximately 2,000 days after a stem cell transplant with posttransplant cyclophosphamide. Source of these receptors: a female patient aged 40 to 55 who received an allogeneic stem cell transplant from a related donor, was CMV-positive, and had no GVHD. Some T cells may have come from the graft donor.

The rearrangement joins TRBV6-1 to TRBJ1-2; 9 bases are a match to TRBD1. The CDR3 is 14 amino acids. Germline CDR1 MNHNS, CDR2 SASEGT. J was trimmed by 4 bases and V by 5 bases; bases with no gene match: 5. The CDR3 reads CASSLTGGTYGYTF. DNA for the CDR3: TGTGCCAGCAGTTTGACAGGGGGTACCTATGGCTACACCTTC.

The rearrangement joins TRBV5-4 to TRBJ1-1; TRBD1 matches at 9 bases. V shed 3 bases, J shed 5 bases, and the junction held 5 bases outside the gene matches. CDR1 and CDR2 (germline): SGHNT, YYREEE (reference sequence). The CDR3 sequence is 14 residues long. CDR3 in DNA: TGTGCCAGCAGCTGGGACAGGGATGTGACTGAAGCTTTCTTT. Amino acid sequence: CASSWDRDVTEAFF.

This sequence joins TRBV11-2 and TRBJ1-2; 8 bases align to TRBD1. The CDR3 covers 15 residues. The V gene end was trimmed by 5 bases and the J gene end by 6 bases; junction bases not matched to a gene: 11. CDR1 and CDR2 from the germline V gene are SGHAT and FQNNGV. In DNA form, the CDR3 reads TGTGCCAGCAGCAGGGAGATTGGACAGGGCCATGGCTACACCTTC. Translating gives CASSREIGQGHGYTF. The full variable domain, its missing parts supplied by reference TRBV11-2 and TRBJ1-2, is EAGVAQSPRYKIIEKRQSVAFWCNPISGHATLYWYQQILGQGPKLLIQFQNNGVVDDSQLPKDRFSAERLKGVDSTLKIQPAKLEDSAVYLCASSREIGQGHGYTFGSGTRLTVV.

The chain joins TRBV18 to TRBJ1-4; no definite D call. The CDR3 length is 14 residues. The ends were cut back, 4 bases at V and 9 bases at J, with 15 bases in the middle. Germline values: CDR1 KGHSH, CDR2 LQKENI. CDR3 sequence reads: CASSQAGNVQKLFF. The CDR3 DNA is TGTGCCAGCTCACAAGCCGGGAACGTACAAAAACTGTTTTTT.

The chain employs TRBV7-9 and TRBJ1-1; D is unresolved. CDR1 and CDR2 from the germline V gene are SEHNR and FQNEAQ (reference sequence). Trimming removed 1 base at V and 9 bases at J, with 12 bases between. The CDR3 is 13 residues long. CDR3 residues: CASSLGPPEKAFF. The CDR3, as DNA: TGTGCCAGCAGCTTAGGGCCCCCTGAAAAAGCTTTCTTT. Full variable domain (outside the CDR3, taken from reference TRBV7-9 and TRBJ1-1): DTGVSQNPRHKITKRGQNVTFRCDPISEHNRLYWYRQTLGQGPEFLTYFQNEAQLEKSRLLSDRFSAERPKGSFSTLEIQRTEQGDSAMYLCASSLGPPEKAFFGQGTRLTVV.

This chain connects TRBV7-9 to TRBJ2-1; TRBD1 aligns across 9 bases. The CDR3 covers 15 residues. CDR1 SEHNR and CDR2 FQNEAQ come from the germline V gene (reference sequence). The junction had 7 bases not matched to a gene; V was cut back by 3 bases and J by 7 bases. The CDR3 here is CASSFRDRVSNEQFF. CDR3 nucleotide sequence: TGTGCCAGCAGCTTCCGGGACAGGGTTTCGAATGAGCAGTTCTTC.

This clone was counted a few times. This sequence joins TRBV6-5 and TRBJ1-1; D possibly corresponds to TRBD1 (5 bases). V was clipped by 0 bases and J by 6 bases, with 11 bases between them. Germline V gene data show CDR1 as MNHEY and CDR2 as SVGAGI. The length of the CDR3 is 14 residues. The CDR3 spells CASSYSTGGAEAFF. CDR3 DNA sequence: TGTGCCAGCAGTTACTCGACCGGGGGGGCTGAAGCTTTCTTT.

The V gene is TRBV2, the J gene TRBJ2-7, with TRBD1 matching over 7 bases. J was trimmed by 6 bases and V by 4 bases; bases with no gene match: 9. The CDR3 is 14 amino acids. Germline-derived CDR1 and CDR2 are SNHLY and FYNNEI. CDR3 sequence reads: CASSGDRKGGEQYF. CDR3 sequence (DNA): TGTGCCAGCAGTGGGGACAGAAAAGGCGGCGAGCAGTACTTC.

The rearrangement links TRBV5-4 to TRBJ2-1, with 14 bases that match TRBD2. CDR1 and CDR2 (germline): SGHNT, YYREEE (reference sequence). This CDR3 region has 17 residues. V shed 4 bases, J shed 3 bases, and the junction held 6 bases outside the gene matches. CDR3 nucleotides: TGTGCCAGCAGCGCGGGACTAGCGGGGGCCTTCTACAATGAGCAGTTCTTC. It yields the protein CASSAGLAGAFYNEQFF.

The chain carries TRBV9 and TRBJ1-4; maybe TRBD1 (5 bases). The CDR3 contains 15 residues. Looked up from germline, CDR1 is SGDLS and CDR2 is YYNGEE. Trimming left V 0 bases short and J 3 bases short, with 9 bases between. The CDR3 DNA sequence: TGTGCCAGCAGCGTAGCGGGGGTCTCTAATGAAAAACTGTTTTTT. This codes for CASSVAGVSNEKLFF.

This sequence joins TRBV4-1 and TRBJ2-4; 7 bases line up with TRBD1. The CDR3 spans 16 residues. Germline lookup yields CDR1 MGHRA and CDR2 YSYEKL. Trimming took 4 bases from V and 2 from J; bases not matched to a gene: 8. CDR3 protein: CASSRDRVGTKNIQYF. The CDR3 DNA follows: TGCGCCAGCAGCCGCGACAGGGTAGGGACCAAAAACATTCAGTACTTC.

This rearrangement joins TRBV7-7 to TRBJ2-1; 8 nucleotides align to TRBD2. This CDR3 region has 16 residues. The J segment lost 2 bases and the V segment lost 5 bases, leaving 8 bases of the junction unmatched. From germline, CDR1 is SSHAT and CDR2 FNYEAQ (reference sequence). The CDR3 protein is CASSDGSGGPYNEQFF. The DNA of the CDR3 is TGTGCCAGCAGCGACGGCTCGGGGGGGCCCTACAATGAGCAGTTCTTC.

The genes are TRBV5-4 and TRBJ1-6, with D tentatively TRBD1 (6 bases). The germline V and J ends were trimmed by 0 bases and 8 bases, with 9 bases remaining between them. The V gene's germline CDR1 is SGHNT and CDR2 YYREEE (reference sequence). The CDR3 spans 14 residues. CDR3 sequence (DNA): TGTGCCAGCAGCTTGGTAGGGGGGGATTCACCCCTCCACTTT. Its translation: CASSLVGGDSPLHF.

This chain links TRBV5-1 with TRBJ1-4, with D perhaps matching TRBD1 (5 bases). The CDR3 sequence is 16 residues long. Trimming cost V 4 bases and J 0 bases, with 13 bases left between them. Germline lookup yields CDR1 SGHRS and CDR2 YFSETQ. The CDR3, as DNA: TGCGCCAGCAGCGTCGCGGGGACTGCAACTAATGAAAAACTGTTTTTT. Translating it yields CASSVAGTATNEKLFF.

V usage is TRBV11-2 and J usage is TRBJ1-2; 11 bases map to TRBD1. The CDR3 sequence is 18 residues long. V lost 4 bases and J lost 0; bases outside the gene matches: 10. Germline V gene data show CDR1 as SGHAT and CDR2 as FQNNGV. CDR3 sequence (DNA): TGTGCCAGCAGCTCACTGGGACAGGGGGAAAGAGCTAACTATGGCTACACCTTC. Amino acids: CASSSLGQGERANYGYTF.

The chain carries TRBV4-3 and TRBJ2-1; D might be TRBD2 (5 bases). The ends were cut back, 0 bases at V and 9 bases at J, with 9 bases in the middle. Germline-derived CDR1 and CDR2 are LGHNA and YSLEER. This CDR3 is 13 amino acids long. Written as DNA, the CDR3 is TGCGCCAGCAGCCAAGATATAGCGACTGAGCAGTTCTTC. Protein product: CASSQDIATEQFF.

This clone appeared once. The rearrangement links TRBV6-1 to TRBJ2-2; maybe TRBD1 (5 bases). The V gene lost 1 base and the J gene lost 5 bases, with 14 bases spanning the gap. CDR1 MNHNS and CDR2 SASEGT come from the germline V gene. The CDR3 covers 16 residues. The CDR3, as DNA: TGTGCCAGCAGTGAAGGGGTGGGGCCACAAACCGGGGAGCTGTTTTTT. Its translation: CASSEGVGPQTGELFF.

The chain has TRBV6-1 and TRBJ2-2, with D unclear. CDR3 length: 14 amino acids. Trimming took off 7 bases at V and 3 bases at J, with 12 bases between the two ends. Germline lookup yields CDR1 MNHNS and CDR2 SASEGT. CDR3 bases: TGTGCCAGCACAAAAACGGTGCACACCGGGGAGCTGTTTTTT. This codes for CASTKTVHTGELFF.

The V call is TRBV27, the J call TRBJ1-1, with 10 nucleotides matching TRBD1. This CDR3 is 14 amino acids long. In germline, CDR1 is MNHEY, CDR2 SMNVEV (reference sequence). V shed 5 bases and J 10 bases; nucleotides not matched to a gene: 10. The CDR3 loop reads CASSPRDRGRLAFF. The CDR3 DNA reads TGTGCCAGCAGTCCACGCGACAGGGGGCGCTTAGCTTTCTTT.

The V and J genes are TRBV9 and TRBJ2-2, with D perhaps matching TRBD1 (6 bases). Germline V gene data show CDR1 as SGDLS and CDR2 as YYNGEE. V lost 0 bases to trimming and J lost 5 bases, with 8 bases between them. CDR3 length: 14 residues. The DNA of the CDR3 is TGTGCCAGCAGCGTAGTCAGGGGAACCGGGGAGCTGTTTTTT. This encodes CASSVVRGTGELFF.

This chain links TRBV6-4 with TRBJ1-1; TRBD1 aligns across 8 bases. Germline assignment: CDR1 MRHNA and CDR2 SNTAGT. CDR3 length: 16 residues. After removal of 2 bases from V and 4 bases from J, the junction contained 9 bases not matched to a gene. The CDR3 DNA sequence: TGTGCCAGCAGTGACACAGGACAGGGTTCAAGCACTGAAGCTTTCTTT. Translated: CASSDTGQGSSTEAFF.

The chain links TRBV7-9 to TRBJ1-1; 7 nucleotides match TRBD1. CDR1 is SEHNR, CDR2 FQNEAQ, per germline (reference sequence). The V and J ends lost 5 bases and 1 base, in that order; junction bases with no gene match: 10. The CDR3 sequence is 16 residues long. The CDR3 sequence: CASSAPGQSSNTEAFF. The CDR3 DNA reads as TGTGCCAGCAGCGCCCCGGGACAGAGTTCGAACACTGAAGCTTTCTTT.

Note on this clone: At one end, the junction sequence differs from germline, possibly due to a read error. Written as DNA, the CDR3 is TGTGCCAGCAGACCCGGGGGGAGTTCGTCCTCATTAACATACCACTTC. This gives the protein CASRPGGSSSSLTYHF. The chain is built from TRBV7-6 and TRBJ2-7, with TRBD2 matching 7 bases. Germline lookup yields CDR1 SGHVS and CDR2 FNYEAQ. CDR3 length: 16 amino acids.

V is TRBV7-3 and J is TRBJ2-7, with 7 nucleotides matching TRBD1. V gave up 5 bases and J gave up 12 bases; unmatched junction bases: 13. The germline gives CDR1 SGHTA, CDR2 FQGTGA. The CDR3 runs to 13 residues. This chain's CDR3 is CASSTYGTAKTYF. For the CDR3, the DNA is TGTGCCAGCAGCACATATGGGACAGCGAAGACGTACTTC.

The chain links TRBV10-3 to TRBJ2-1; 11 nucleotides line up with TRBD2. The CDR3 is 17 residues long. The germline V gene encodes CDR1 ENHRY and CDR2 SYGVKD. The V segment lost 4 bases and the J segment 5 bases; nucleotides outside the gene matches: 10. CDR3 coding DNA: TGTGCCATCAGTGTTAGCGGGGGGGCCTTGATCAACAATGAGCAGTTCTTC. It translates to CAISVSGGALINNEQFF.

The chain employs TRBV5-1 and TRBJ2-7, with TRBD1 identical over 9 bases. CDR1 and CDR2 (germline): SGHRS, YFSETQ. The ends lost 4 bases at V and 6 bases at J; junction bases unmatched: 8. The CDR3 is 14 residues long. CDR3 nucleotide sequence: TGCGCCAGCAGCACGGGGGGACAGGGTGTCGAGCAGTACTTC. Its translation: CASSTGGQGVEQYF.

This clone is a singleton in its sample. The junction shows a germline mismatch at one end, possibly a read error. The chain recombines TRBV6-4 with TRBJ1-1; 8 bases are shared with TRBD1. In germline, CDR1 is MRHNA, CDR2 SNTAGT. This CDR3 has 14 amino acids. The CDR3 spells CASSKTGGNPEAFF. Here the CDR3 DNA reads TGTGCCAGCAGCAAAACAGGGGGGAACCCTGAAGCTTTCTTT.